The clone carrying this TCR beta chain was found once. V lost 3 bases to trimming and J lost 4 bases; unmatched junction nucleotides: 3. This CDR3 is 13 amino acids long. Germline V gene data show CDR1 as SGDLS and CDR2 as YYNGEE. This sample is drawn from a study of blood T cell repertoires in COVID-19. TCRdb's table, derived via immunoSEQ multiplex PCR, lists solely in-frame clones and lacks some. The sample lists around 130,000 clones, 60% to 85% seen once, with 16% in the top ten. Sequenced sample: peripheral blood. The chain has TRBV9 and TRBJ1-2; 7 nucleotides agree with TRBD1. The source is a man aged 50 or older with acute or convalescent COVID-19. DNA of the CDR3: TGTGCCAGCAGCGGACAGGGCGCCTATGGCTACACCTTC. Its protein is CASSGQGAYGYTF.